Given below is one T cell receptor beta chain in context. This specimen comes from a study of radiation and T cells in renal cell carcinoma. Study-level background: Nephrectomy followed 15 Gy stereotactic body radiation by 4 weeks.

Repertoires were generated with immunoSEQ multiplex PCR, while TCRdb's copy carries only in-frame clones and drops some. The sample shows tens of thousands of clones, roughly four fifths of them seen only once. Time point described: blood 2 weeks post-SBRT. Treatment specified: 15 Gy SBRT to primary tumor, nephrectomy 4 weeks later. The TCR was taken from a man aged 60 to 75 with renal cell carcinoma. Sequences were derived from blood, sampled from a patient whose treatment included radiotherapy and nephrectomy.

The CDR3 region has the DNA TGTGCCAGCAGCCGCGGGGGAGGTAATGAGCAGTTCTTC. It codes for CASSRGGGNEQFF. This chain joins TRBV7-2 and TRBJ2-1; 7 bases map to TRBD2. This CDR3 is built from 13 residues. With V trimmed by 5 bases and J by 7 bases, 5 bases remained unmatched. From germline, CDR1 is SGHTA and CDR2 FQGNSA.